Listed below are T cell receptor beta chains from one sample, sequenced in a study of blood T cell repertoires in COVID-19. Here immunoSEQ multiplex PCR was the method, and the copy in TCRdb shows in-frame clones only, minus some. The sample lists about 60,000 clones; around 84% were seen once. The specimen was peripheral blood. The receptors were gathered from a man between 70 and 80 years old with active COVID-19. The CDR3 runs from the conserved cysteine through the conserved F or W. The D gene is left open where the match is weak. Clone size is given for some rows only: seen once, a few or many times, or a class if the clone is expanded.

-	TRBD1	TRBV28	TRBJ2-7	CASAGVPGQGKFEQYF	TGTGCCAGCGCGGGAGTGCCGGGACAGGGGAAGTTCGAGCAGTACTTC
-	-	TRBV3-1/TRBV3-2	TRBJ1-3	CASSQDRSGNTIYF	TGTGCCAGCAGCCAAGATCGGTCTGGAAACACCATATATTTT
-	-	TRBV7-2	TRBJ2-1	CASSPTHFSGEQFF	TGTGCCAGCAGCCCCACCCACTTTTCCGGTGAGCAGTTCTTC
-	TRBD2	TRBV11-2	TRBJ2-1	CASSTRVAGTYNEQFF	TGTGCCAGCAGCACCAGAGTAGCGGGTACCTACAATGAGCAGTTCTTC
-	TRBD2	TRBV7-8	TRBJ2-1	CASSLAGTSVYNEQFF	TGTGCCAGCAGCTTAGCCGGGACTAGCGTCTACAATGAGCAGTTCTTC
once	-	TRBV11-2	TRBJ2-3	CASSLGAGPSTDTQYF	TGTGCCAGCAGCTTAGGTGCAGGGCCAAGCACAGATACGCAGTATTTT
-	TRBD1	TRBV4-3	TRBJ2-2	CASSQATGTGGPNTGELFF	TGCGCCAGCAGCCAAGCAACCGGGACAGGGGGCCCTAACACCGGGGAGCTGTTTTTT
-	-	TRBV12-5	TRBJ2-1	CASGDSSYNEQFF	TGTGCTAGTGGTGATAGCTCCTACAATGAGCAGTTCTTC
-	-	TRBV5-1	TRBJ2-7	CASSLSGTTYGNF	TGCGCCAGCAGCTTGTCTGGGACAACCTACGGGAACTTC
-	TRBD1	TRBV5-1	TRBJ1-2	CASSPGSTGGGYTF	TGCGCCAGCAGCCCGGGATCAACAGGGGGCGGCTACACCTTC
-	-	TRBV28	TRBJ1-6	CASSSQGAANSPLHF	TGTGCCAGCAGTTCACAGGGTGCTGCGAACTCACCCCTCCACTTT
-	-	TRBV27	TRBJ2-7	CASRGVAYEQYF	TGTGCCAGCAGGGGCGTAGCCTACGAGCAGTACTTC
once	-	TRBV28	TRBJ1-1	CASSEELLNTEAFF	TGTGCCAGCAGTGAAGAGCTGCTGAACACTGAAGCTTTCTTT
-	-	TRBV25-1	TRBJ1-1	CASSENRPVDTEAFF	TGTGCCAGCAGTGAAAATCGTCCTGTAGACACTGAAGCTTTCTTT
-	TRBD2	TRBV4-2	TRBJ2-3	CASSQVTGGTSDTQYF	TGTGCCAGCAGCCAAGTAACGGGAGGGACCTCAGATACGCAGTATTTT
-	-	TRBV7-2	TRBJ2-7	CASSSAYEQYF	TGTGCCAGCAGCTCCGCCTACGAGCAGTACTTC
few	-	TRBV7-9	TRBJ2-6	CASSLDGVRGANVLTF	TGTGCCAGCAGCTTAGACGGGGTAAGGGGGGCCAACGTCCTGACTTTC
-	TRBD1	TRBV2	TRBJ1-5	CASRQGYSNQPQHF	TGTGCCAGCAGACAGGGGTATAGCAATCAGCCCCAGCATTTT
-	-	TRBV12-3/TRBV12-4	TRBJ2-1	CASSRVRNEQFF	TGTGCCAGCAGCCGGGTGAGGAATGAGCAGTTCTTC
-	TRBD1	TRBV7-8	TRBJ2-1	CASSLVEDREWFF	TGTGCCAGCAGCTTAGTAGAGGACAGGGAGTGGTTCTTC
-	-	TRBV5-6	TRBJ1-2	CASSWLNGASGYTF	TGTGCCAGCAGCTGGCTGAATGGGGCAAGTGGCTACACCTTC
-	-	TRBV5-1	TRBJ1-1	CASSLEWARSEAFF	TGCGCCAGCAGCTTAGAGTGGGCCAGGTCTGAAGCTTTCTTT
-	-	TRBV16	TRBJ2-5	CASSQLTGQETQYF	TGTGCCAGCAGCCAATTAACGGGGCAAGAGACCCAGTACTTC
few	-	TRBV4-3	TRBJ2-7	CASSQDNWQGYEQYF	TGCGCCAGCAGCCAAGATAATTGGCAGGGGTACGAGCAGTACTTC
-	TRBD1	TRBV27	TRBJ2-3	CASSLGTGGSDTQYF	TGTGCCAGCAGTTTAGGGACAGGGGGTTCAGATACGCAGTATTTT
-	TRBD1	TRBV7-2	TRBJ2-5	CASSSPGGGETQYF	TGTGCCAGCAGCTCCCCAGGGGGCGGTGAGACCCAGTACTTC
-	-	TRBV5-1	TRBJ2-6	CASSLAAGVGANVLTF	TGCGCCAGCAGCTTGGCCGCGGGTGTTGGGGCCAACGTCCTGACTTTC
-	TRBD2	TRBV4-2	TRBJ2-2	CASSQDSGRFPGELFF	TGTGCCAGCAGCCAAGATAGCGGGAGGTTTCCCGGGGAGCTGTTTTTT
-	-	TRBV5-1	TRBJ2-3	CASKEGVGDTQYF	TGCGCCAGCAAGGAGGGAGTAGGAGATACGCAGTATTTT
once	-	TRBV21-1	TRBJ1-1	CASSKGRGLNTEAFF	TGTGCCAGCAGCAAAGGTAGGGGATTGAACACTGAAGCTTTCTTT
-	-	TRBV28	TRBJ2-4	CASTLWAIRGAKNIQYF	TGTGCCAGCACTCTTTGGGCGATCCGGGGGGCCAAAAACATTCAGTACTTC
-	-	TRBV18	TRBJ2-2	CASSPFSVGVDTGELFF	TGTGCCAGCTCACCGTTTAGCGTTGGAGTGGACACCGGGGAGCTGTTTTTT
-	TRBD1	TRBV18	TRBJ2-7	CASSPRTGGDEQYF	TGTGCCAGCTCACCAAGGACAGGGGGAGACGAGCAGTACTTC
-	-	TRBV4-2	TRBJ2-6	CASSQAERGGANVLTF	TGTGCCAGCAGCCAAGCGGAACGGGGTGGGGCCAACGTCCTGACTTTC
-	-	TRBV6-6	TRBJ1-5	CASSRGSNQPQHF	TGTGCCAGCAGCCGGGGGAGCAATCAGCCCCAGCATTTT
few	-	TRBV9	TRBJ2-5	CASSAPAGETQYF	TGTGCCAGCAGCGCCCCGGCAGGAGAGACCCAGTACTTC
-	-	TRBV20-1	TRBJ1-4	CSASFGTSYEKLFF	TGCAGTGCTAGTTTCGGGACAAGTTATGAAAAACTGTTTTTT
-	-	TRBV19	TRBJ1-1	CASISTGNTEAFF	TGTGCCAGTATCTCGACAGGGAACACTGAAGCTTTCTTT
-	-	TRBV21-1	TRBJ1-5	CASYSRDRGSYSNQPQHF	TGTGCCTCTTACTCGCGGGACAGGGGGTCTTATAGCAATCAGCCCCAGCATTTT
-	-	TRBV27	TRBJ1-3	CASSLSYSGNTIYF	TGTGCCAGCAGTTTATCTTACTCTGGAAACACCATATATTTT
-	TRBD1	TRBV18	TRBJ1-4	CASSPSGTGGEKLFF	TGTGCCAGCTCACCATCCGGGACAGGGGGTGAAAAACTGTTTTTT
-	-	TRBV11-1	TRBJ2-3	CASSFQGWFTDTQYF	TGTGCCAGCAGTTTCCAGGGGTGGTTCACAGATACGCAGTATTTT
-	-	TRBV27	TRBJ2-1	CASRTTDGDNEQFF	TGTGCCAGCAGGACTACGGACGGGGACAATGAGCAGTTCTTC
-	TRBD2	TRBV5-1	TRBJ2-2	CASSQGLAAFPNTGELFF	TGCGCCAGCAGCCAGGGACTAGCGGCCTTTCCGAACACCGGGGAGCTGTTTTTT
few	TRBD1	TRBV3-1/TRBV3-2	TRBJ1-2	CASSPRDRDGYTF	TGTGCCAGCAGCCCCCGGGACAGGGATGGCTACACCTTC
-	TRBD2	TRBV5-4	TRBJ2-5	CASSWSGTSGSKETQYF	TGTGCCAGCAGCTGGAGCGGGACTAGCGGGAGTAAAGAGACCCAGTACTTC